The clone carrying this T cell receptor (beta chain) was picked up many times. The antigen remains undetermined. TCRdb called the reads again in MiXCR, with one record for every CDR3 protein. The profile covers about 98,000 distinct CDR3 sequences, with approximately 16% appearing a single time and more than 7% taken by the ten largest. J was trimmed by 5 bases and V by 4 bases; bases with no gene match: 3. Germline CDR1 SGHTA, CDR2 FQGNSA. CDR3 length: 14 amino acids. These data originate in a study of T cell repertoires in cytomegalovirus infection. Study as a whole: Public TCR beta signatures were indicative of both CMV infection and a matching HLA type.

Study-wide results and caveats: HLA-C-restricted CMV-specific TCR beta clonotypes prevailed in the ex vivo response. Totalled public TCR beta family frequency picked out people who carried CMV plus the relevant HLA.

The clonotype originates from a human donor in good health (CMV status not recorded). Some clones in this sample may be carry-over from other donors' samples. Source material: PBMCs. V gene TRBV7-2 combines with J gene TRBJ2-3; TRBD2 aligns across 10 bases. DNA of the CDR3: TGTGCCAGCAGCTCGTTAGCGGGGGGAGATACGCAGTATTTT. Its protein is CASSSLAGGDTQYF.